This T cell receptor beta chain was observed in a study of cytomegalovirus exposure and HLA in healthy donors. About the study: Roughly 92 million unique TCRs, all from HLA-typed donors, were included in an early release of the data.

PCR used 60 Vbeta primers and 13 Jbeta primers. Profiled with immunoSEQ multiplex PCR; TCRdb holds only in-frame clones, not every one. The sample data list fewer than 100,000 clones. Deletions cut 7 bases from V and 5 bases from J, with 14 bases between. CDR1 and CDR2 from the germline V gene are MDHEN and SYDVKM. This CDR3 is 14 amino acids long. Sequencing was carried out using PBMCs. The V call is TRBV28, the J call TRBJ2-2, with a tentative D call TRBD1 (5 bases). The receptor comes from a man between 45 and 60 years old in good health and CMV-seronegative. The chain's CDR3 is CASTKGQRTGELFF. CDR3 sequence (DNA): TGTGCCAGCACCAAGGGGCAGAGGACCGGGGAGCTGTTTTTT.